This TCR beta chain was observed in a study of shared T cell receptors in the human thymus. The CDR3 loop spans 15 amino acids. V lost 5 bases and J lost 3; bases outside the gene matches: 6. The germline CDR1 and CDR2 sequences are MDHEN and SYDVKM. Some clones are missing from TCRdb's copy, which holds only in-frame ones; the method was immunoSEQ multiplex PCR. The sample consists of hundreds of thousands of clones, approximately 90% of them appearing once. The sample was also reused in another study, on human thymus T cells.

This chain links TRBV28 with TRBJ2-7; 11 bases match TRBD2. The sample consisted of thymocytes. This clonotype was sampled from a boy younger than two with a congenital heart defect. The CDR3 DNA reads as TGTGCCAGCAGTCAAAGGGGACTAGCGGACTACGAGCAGTACTTC. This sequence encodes CASSQRGLADYEQYF.